The sequence of this TCR beta chain was determined in a study of Tregs in tolerant kidney transplant recipients. Overall study context: Recipients received nonmyeloablative bone marrow transplants from related graft donors, with transient mixed chimerism. Overall study findings and caveats: This study did not directly address biological reproducibility.

CD4+CD25+CD127- Tregs, CD4+CD25- non-Tregs, CD4 and CD8 cells were sorted. Turning to this clone: Its antigen remains unidentified.

The repertoire was sequenced with immunoSEQ multiplex PCR; TCRdb's copy has only in-frame clones and lacks some. The sample includes fewer than 80,000 clones, 70% to 90% of them seen just once. Germline CDR1 reads SQVTM; CDR2 reads ANQGSEA. This CDR3 region has 15 residues. The junction had 2 bases not matched to a gene; V was cut back by 4 bases and J by 5 bases. The input for sequencing was CD4+ T cells from blood, taken before the transplant. The source of this sequence is a human donor who received a combined kidney and bone marrow transplant. V usage is TRBV29-1 and J usage is TRBJ2-1; 16 bases line up with TRBD2. Here the CDR3 reads CSVGGTSGRDNEQFF. The CDR3, as DNA: TGCAGCGTTGGGGGGACTAGCGGGAGGGACAATGAGCAGTTCTTC.